One sample yielded the 27 T cell receptor beta chains listed below, sequenced in a study of T cell repertoires in cytomegalovirus infection. No cognate antigen is known for these TCRs. TCRdb itself ran the reads through MiXCR, one entry per CDR3 protein. The table shows 400,000 to 600,000 distinct CDR3 sequences, with under 55% occurring only once. The sequences come from cultured PBMCs, collected from culture after CMV antigen stimulation. These receptors originate from a human donor in good health (CMV status not recorded). Some clones in this sample may be carry-over from other donors' samples.

The chain joins TRBV10-3 to TRBJ2-2, with no clear D. Germline CDR1 ENHRY, CDR2 SYGVKD. The CDR3 has 17 amino acids. The V and J ends lost 8 bases and 4 bases respectively, with 23 bases between them. The CDR3 protein is CAIGNPQWRGFTGELFF. The DNA for the CDR3 is TGTGCCATCGGAAACCCCCAATGGCGAGGATTCACCGGGGAGCTGTTTTTT.

The chain employs TRBV20-1 and TRBJ2-1; 10 bases are a match to TRBD2. Trimming cost V 6 bases and J 9 bases; bases outside gene matches: 17. This CDR3 is built from 16 residues. Germline-derived CDR1 and CDR2 are DFQATT and SNEGSKA (reference sequence). As DNA, the CDR3 is TGCAGTGCCTCATCCCTAACTAGCGGGGTCATGGCTGAGCAGTTCTTC. Translated, it gives CSASSLTSGVMAEQFF.

This chain uses TRBV4-1 with TRBJ1-1; D is undetermined. Per the germline V gene, CDR1 is MGHRA and CDR2 is YSYEKL. The germline V and J ends were trimmed by 2 bases and 1 base, with 11 bases remaining between them. This CDR3 is 15 amino acids long. DNA of the CDR3: TGCGCCAGCAGCCAATTCTTACCGGGGAACACTGAAGCTTTCTTT. It specifies CASSQFLPGNTEAFF.

The chain is built from TRBV20-1 and TRBJ2-7, with D perhaps matching TRBD2 (5 bases). The CDR3 extends over 14 amino acids. The V gene's germline CDR1 is DFQATT and CDR2 SNEGSKA (reference sequence). The V gene lost 3 bases and the J gene lost 5 bases, with 17 bases spanning the gap. CDR3 protein: CSARIGWELNEQYF. CDR3 nucleotides: TGCAGTGCTAGGATTGGGTGGGAGTTGAACGAGCAGTACTTC.

The V gene is TRBV7-6, the J gene TRBJ2-5; D remains unclear. Germline loops: CDR1 SGHVS, CDR2 FNYEAQ. Trimming removed 5 bases at V and 2 bases at J, with 12 bases between. This CDR3 has 14 residues. The DNA of the CDR3 is TGTGCCAGCAGCCCCACTCAGGTGCAAGAGACCCAGTACTTC. Translated: CASSPTQVQETQYF.

CDR3 coding DNA: TGTGCCAGCAGACTTGGGCGGACAGGGCGGAATCAGCCCCAGCATTTT. Amino acid sequence: CASRLGRTGRNQPQHF. The rearrangement links TRBV7-8 to TRBJ1-5; TRBD1 aligns across 8 bases. The CDR3 consists of 16 residues. Germline V gene lookup returns CDR1 SGHVS and CDR2 FQNEAQ. V shed 6 bases and J 4 bases; nucleotides not matched to a gene: 11.

This sequence joins TRBV6-5 and TRBJ2-7; perhaps TRBD2 as D (6 bases). The length of the CDR3 is 13 residues. The V gene's germline CDR1 is MNHEY and CDR2 SVGAGI. V was cut by 0 bases and J by 3 bases, with 6 bases left in between. CDR3 coding DNA: TGTGCCAGCAGTTACTCGCGGGGCTACGAGCAGTACTTC. This sequence encodes CASSYSRGYEQYF.

This clonotype was seen a handful of times. The J gene is TRBJ2-2, the V gene TRBV6-5; D uncertain. The CDR3 runs 14 residues. The germline V and J ends were trimmed by 0 bases and 3 bases, with 5 bases remaining between them. CDR1 and CDR2 (germline): MNHEY, SVGAGI. CDR3 loop: CASSYSAYTGELFF. The CDR3 region has the DNA TGTGCCAGCAGTTACTCGGCCTACACCGGGGAGCTGTTTTTT.

This clonotype was counted a few times. V is TRBV5-1 and J is TRBJ2-3; D not resolved. In germline, CDR1 is SGHRS, CDR2 YFSETQ. The V and J ends lost 4 bases and 3 bases respectively, with 12 bases between them. The CDR3 runs to 14 residues. This CDR3 reads CASSLRARTDTQYF. As DNA, the CDR3 is TGCGCCAGCAGCCTCCGGGCCCGAACAGATACGCAGTATTTT.

This chain connects TRBV28 to TRBJ1-2; 9 nucleotides align to TRBD1. The CDR3 is 16 residues long. Germline CDR1 reads MDHEN; CDR2 reads SYDVKM. V dropped 2 bases and J dropped 3; count of bases not matched to a gene: 7. CDR3 nucleotides: TGTGCCAGCAGTTTACGGTCGGGACAGGGCTACTATGGCTACACCTTC. It codes for CASSLRSGQGYYGYTF.

This rearrangement joins TRBV7-8 to TRBJ2-2; 9 bases match TRBD2. The junction had 8 bases not matched to a gene; V was cut back by 7 bases and J by 5 bases. The germline V gene has CDR1 SGHVS and CDR2 FQNEAQ. The CDR3 covers 15 residues. The CDR3 is CASTPAGGQTGELFF. In DNA, the CDR3 is TGTGCCAGCACACCAGCGGGAGGTCAAACCGGGGAGCTGTTTTTT.

The table lists this clonotype with a few counts. The rearrangement uses TRBV7-2 and TRBJ2-3; no clear D gene. Per germline, CDR1 SGHTA and CDR2 FQGNSA. The CDR3 has 12 amino acids. Trimming took off 5 bases at V and 7 bases at J, with 10 bases between the two ends. CDR3 nucleotide sequence: TGTGCCAGCAGCCTCAATGTATATACGCAGTATTTT. Translation gives CASSLNVYTQYF.

The rearrangement uses TRBV4-1 and TRBJ1-5, with D possibly being TRBD1 (6 bases). The CDR3 extends over 16 amino acids. Germline-derived CDR1 and CDR2 are MGHRA and YSYEKL. The V end lost 2 bases, the J end lost 2 bases, and 13 bases lay between the germline ends. CDR3 DNA sequence: TGCGCCAGCAGCCAACCGAGACAGGACGGCAATCAGCCCCAGCATTTT. Translating it yields CASSQPRQDGNQPQHF.

The chain links TRBV7-8 to TRBJ2-3, with 7 bases lining up with TRBD2. The CDR3 runs 15 residues. V was pared by 3 bases and J by 2 bases, with 5 bases of the junction left unmatched. Germline V gives CDR1 SGHVS, CDR2 FQNEAQ. CDR3 in amino acids: CASSLSGTTTDTQYF. The CDR3 bases are TGTGCCAGCAGCTTGAGCGGGACGACCACAGATACGCAGTATTTT.

The J gene is TRBJ2-2, the V gene TRBV2; 7 bases agree with TRBD1. In germline, CDR1 is SNHLY, CDR2 FYNNEI. The CDR3 length is 14 residues. The V and J ends lost 5 bases and 6 bases, in that order; junction bases with no gene match: 6. The CDR3 reads CASSHPQGAGELFF. The CDR3 bases are TGTGCCAGCAGTCACCCCCAGGGGGCCGGGGAGCTGTTTTTT.

This clonotype has more than one count but fewer than ten. The rearrangement uses TRBV18 and TRBJ2-2; D not certain. Germline assignment: CDR1 KGHSH and CDR2 LQKENI. V was clipped by 1 base and J by 1 base, with 4 bases between them. This CDR3 region has 14 residues. This chain's CDR3 is CASSPQQNTGELFF. In nucleotides, the CDR3 is TGTGCCAGCTCACCACAGCAGAACACCGGGGAGCTGTTTTTT. The variable domain in full, with the rest retrieved from reference TRBV18 and TRBJ2-2, is NAGVMQNPRHLVRRRGQEARLRCSPMKGHSHVYWYRQLPEEGLKFMVYLQKENIIDESGMPKERFSAEFPKEGPSILRIQQVVRGDSAAYFCASSPQQNTGELFFGEGSRLTVL.

This clonotype has a handful of counts. The chain combines TRBV7-6 with TRBJ2-2, with 7 bases matching TRBD2. This CDR3 is built from 15 residues. The V and J ends lost 5 bases and 3 bases, in that order; junction bases with no gene match: 6. Looked up from germline, CDR1 is SGHVS and CDR2 is FNYEAQ. In nucleotides, the CDR3 is TGTGCCAGCAGCCCGGGGGGAGTGGACACCGGGGAGCTGTTTTTT. Translating gives CASSPGGVDTGELFF.

This chain links TRBV12-3 or TRBV12-4 with TRBJ1-1, with 7 bases lining up with TRBD1. The ends lost 6 bases at V and 9 bases at J; junction bases unmatched: 7. The CDR3 spans 12 residues. In DNA form, the CDR3 reads TGTGCCAGCAGCACCGACAGGGCGAAAGCTTTCTTT. This encodes CASSTDRAKAFF.

This clonotype was picked up a small number of times. This chain connects TRBV20-1 to TRBJ1-3, with 7 positions matching TRBD1. The V gene's germline CDR1 is DFQATT and CDR2 SNEGSKA (reference sequence). With 2 bases clipped from V and 1 base from J, the junction kept 5 bases outside the gene matches. The CDR3 sequence is 15 residues long. Here the CDR3 DNA reads TGCAGTGCTAGACACAGGGGAGAGTCTGGAAACACCATATATTTT. Amino acid sequence: CSARHRGESGNTIYF.

This clonotype was detected only a few times. V and J are TRBV7-2 and TRBJ2-3, with 8 nucleotides matching TRBD2. The germline gives CDR1 SGHTA, CDR2 FQGNSA. The CDR3 contains 16 residues. The J segment lost 5 bases and the V segment lost 6 bases, leaving 13 bases of the junction unmatched. The CDR3 DNA reads as TGTGCCAGCAGTCTGCACGGGAGGGCCCTCGTAGATACGCAGTATTTT. Its protein product is CASSLHGRALVDTQYF.

V usage is TRBV5-5 and J usage is TRBJ1-1, with 8 bases fitting TRBD1. The CDR3 contains 14 residues. Per the germline V gene, CDR1 is SGHKS and CDR2 is YYEKEE (reference sequence). The ends lost 0 bases at V and 6 bases at J; junction bases unmatched: 4. The CDR3 nucleotides are TGTGCCAGCAGCTTGGGACAGGGGATGGCTGAAGCTTTCTTT. Amino acids: CASSLGQGMAEAFF. The entire variable domain, with the rest obtained from reference TRBV5-5 and TRBJ1-1, is as follows: DAGVTQSPTHLIKTRGQQVTLRCSPISGHKSVSWYQQVLGQGPQFIFQYYEKEERGRGNFPDRFSARQFPNYSSELNVNALLLGDSALYLCASSLGQGMAEAFFGQGTRLTVV.

J is TRBJ2-1 and V is TRBV7-8, with no clear D. This CDR3 has 12 residues. Between the trimmed V and J ends, which lost 0 bases and 8 bases, there was a span of 5 bases. Germline V gene data show CDR1 as SGHVS and CDR2 as FQNEAQ. The CDR3 loop reads CASSLAFYEQFF. DNA for the CDR3: TGTGCCAGCAGCTTAGCTTTCTATGAGCAGTTCTTC.

CDR3 amino acids: CASSRAASGIRNEQFF. DNA of the CDR3: TGTGCCAGCAGCCGGGCTGCTAGCGGGATTAGGAATGAGCAGTTCTTC. The chain carries TRBV5-4 and TRBJ2-1; TRBD2 aligns across 9 bases. V lost 4 bases to trimming and J lost 7 bases; unmatched junction nucleotides: 12. CDR1 is SGHNT and CDR2 is YYREEE in the germline V gene (reference sequence). CDR3 length equals 16 residues.

The chain is built from TRBV28 and TRBJ2-1; D is perhaps TRBD2 (5 bases). This CDR3 comprises 12 residues. CDR1 and CDR2 from the germline V gene are MDHEN and SYDVKM. The CDR3 loop reads CATTQAAREQFF. CDR3 nucleotide sequence: TGTGCGACCACCCAAGCGGCCAGGGAGCAGTTCTTC.

This clonotype was seen more than once but under ten times. The chain has TRBV4-2 and TRBJ2-2; 9 nucleotides line up with TRBD2. CDR1 is LGHNA and CDR2 is YNFKEQ in the germline V gene. The V segment lost 8 bases and the J segment 4 bases; nucleotides outside the gene matches: 11. The CDR3 consists of 16 residues. Written as DNA, the CDR3 is TGTGCCAGCGGCCGCCGGCGGGGGGGTCTCACCGGGGAGCTGTTTTTT. Translating gives CASGRRRGGLTGELFF.

This clonotype showed up many times. V usage is TRBV7-2 and J usage is TRBJ2-7, with D possibly being TRBD1 or TRBD2 (5 bases each). V was shortened by 5 bases and J by 2 bases, with 13 bases between the two germline ends. The germline gives CDR1 SGHTA, CDR2 FQGNSA. The CDR3 is 14 amino acids. DNA of the CDR3: TGTGCCAGCAGCATAACAAAGGGACCCTACGAGCAGTACTTC. Protein product: CASSITKGPYEQYF.

This clonotype was counted between two and nine times. The chain has TRBV30 and TRBJ2-1; no reliable D call. CDR1 GTSNPN and CDR2 SVGIG come from the germline V gene (reference sequence). Trimming removed 2 bases from V and 10 bases from J, with 12 bases in between. The CDR3 loop spans 12 amino acids. CDR3 DNA sequence: TGTGCCTGGAGTTCCCTGGCCGAGGAGCAGTTCTTC. Its translation: CAWSSLAEEQFF.